This T cell receptor beta chain originates from a study of cytomegalovirus exposure and HLA in healthy donors. On this clone: Its specificity is unknown.

Study conclusions and caveats: Donors were assumed by presence/absence analyses to have roughly uniform sequencing depth. With further analysis later on, most CMV-associated TCR beta chains appeared HLA-restricted. Common viral pathogens seemed, in a later analysis, to connect with several of the most significant clusters.

The PCR made use of 60 Vbeta and 13 Jbeta primers. Methods used by the authors: Unique TCR beta chains numbered approximately 80 million in a later analysis, with roughly 11 million shared. Libraries were prepared by immunoSEQ multiplex PCR; TCRdb keeps only in-frame clonotypes and omits some of them. The V and J calls and clone size are taken from that table; D and trimming were inferred from the DNA. Among around 100,000 clones listed, about 70% were seen once. Sequenced input: PBMCs. The TCR originated in a woman under 30 in good health and CMV-seropositive.

CDR3 DNA: TGTGCCAGCAGCTTGCAGGGATACCAAGAGACCCAGTACTTC. Amino acid sequence: CASSLQGYQETQYF. This sequence joins TRBV7-9 and TRBJ2-5; TRBD1 is a possible D gene (5 bases). Germline values: CDR1 SEHNR, CDR2 FQNEAQ (reference sequence). V was trimmed by 3 bases and J by 0 bases, leaving 8 bases between them. The CDR3 loop spans 14 amino acids.